This TCR beta chain was documented in a study of T cell responses to AZD1222 COVID-19 vaccine. Study results and limitations: Two doses of AZD1222 preceded a rise in Spike-specific TCR breadth and depth. Close to half of all spike-specific TCRs reportedly target regions of the variants that are unmutated.

Comment on this clone: Its specificity is not known. A much larger clone differs from this one at a single base, so this may be a read error.

Generated by immunoSEQ multiplex PCR, the TCRdb table keeps only in-frame clones and is missing some. The sample yields more than 150,000 clones, roughly 93% seen once. Germline-derived CDR1 and CDR2 are MNHEY and SVGAGI. The CDR3 has 15 residues. V lost 4 bases, J lost 2 bases, and 2 bases stayed unmatched. The source material was peripheral blood, sampled on day 0 of AZD1222 vaccination. This TCR was recovered from an adult in good health. The chain carries TRBV6-5 and TRBJ2-2; 9 bases are a match to TRBD1. CDR3 amino acids: CASSLGQGNTGELFF. The CDR3 nucleotides read TGTGCCAGCAGTTTGGGACAGGGAAACACCGGGGAGCTGTTTTTT.